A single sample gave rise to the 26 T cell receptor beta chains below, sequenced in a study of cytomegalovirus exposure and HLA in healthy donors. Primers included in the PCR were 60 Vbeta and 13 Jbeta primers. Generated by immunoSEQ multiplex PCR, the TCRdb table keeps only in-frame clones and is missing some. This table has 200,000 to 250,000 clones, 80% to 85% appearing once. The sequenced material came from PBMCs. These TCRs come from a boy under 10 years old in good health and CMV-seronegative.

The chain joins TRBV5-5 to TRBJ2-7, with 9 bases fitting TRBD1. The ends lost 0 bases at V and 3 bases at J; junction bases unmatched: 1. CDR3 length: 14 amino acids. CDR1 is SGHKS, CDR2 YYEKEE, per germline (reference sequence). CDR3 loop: CASSLGQGDYEQYF. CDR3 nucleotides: TGTGCCAGCAGCTTGGGACAGGGGGACTACGAGCAGTACTTC.

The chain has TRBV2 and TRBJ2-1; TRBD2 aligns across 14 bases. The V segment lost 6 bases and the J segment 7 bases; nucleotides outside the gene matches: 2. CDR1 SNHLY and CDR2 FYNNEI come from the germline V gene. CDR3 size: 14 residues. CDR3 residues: CASSGTSGSNEQFF. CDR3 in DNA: TGTGCCAGCAGCGGGACTAGCGGGAGTAATGAGCAGTTCTTC.

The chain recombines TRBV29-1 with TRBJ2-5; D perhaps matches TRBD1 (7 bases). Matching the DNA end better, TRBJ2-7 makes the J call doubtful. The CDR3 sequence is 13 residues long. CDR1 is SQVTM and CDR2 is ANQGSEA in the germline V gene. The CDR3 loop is CSVVPGGHDEQYF. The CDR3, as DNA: TGCAGCGTTGTTCCAGGGGGGCATGACGAGCAGTACTTC.

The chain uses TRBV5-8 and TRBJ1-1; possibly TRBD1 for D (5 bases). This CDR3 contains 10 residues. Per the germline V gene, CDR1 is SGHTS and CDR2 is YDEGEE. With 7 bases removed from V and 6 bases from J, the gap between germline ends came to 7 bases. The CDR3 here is CASRGSEAFF. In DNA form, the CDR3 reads TGTGCCAGCCGGGGGTCTGAAGCTTTCTTT.

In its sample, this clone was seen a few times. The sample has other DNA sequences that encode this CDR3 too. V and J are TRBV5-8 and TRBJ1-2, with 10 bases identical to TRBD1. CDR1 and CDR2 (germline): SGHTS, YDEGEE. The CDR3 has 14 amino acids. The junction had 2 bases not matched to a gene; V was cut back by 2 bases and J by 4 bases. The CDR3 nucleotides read TGTGCCAGCAGCTTAGGACAGGGGGTCTATGGCTACACCTTC. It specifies CASSLGQGVYGYTF.

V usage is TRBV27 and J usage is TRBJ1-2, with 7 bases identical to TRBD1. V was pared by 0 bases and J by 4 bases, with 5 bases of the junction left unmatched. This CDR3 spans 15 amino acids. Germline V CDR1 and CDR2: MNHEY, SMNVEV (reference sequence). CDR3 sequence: CASSLSGQPTYGYTF. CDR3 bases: TGTGCCAGCAGTTTATCGGGACAGCCCACCTATGGCTACACCTTC.

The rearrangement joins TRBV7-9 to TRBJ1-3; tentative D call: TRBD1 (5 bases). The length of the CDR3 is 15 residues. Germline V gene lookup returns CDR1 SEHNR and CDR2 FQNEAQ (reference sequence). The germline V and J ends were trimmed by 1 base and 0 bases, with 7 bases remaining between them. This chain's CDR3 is CASSLGQNSGNTIYF. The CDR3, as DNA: TGTGCCAGCAGCTTAGGACAGAACTCTGGAAACACCATATATTTT. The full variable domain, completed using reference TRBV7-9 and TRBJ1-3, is DTGVSQNPRHKITKRGQNVTFRCDPISEHNRLYWYRQTLGQGPEFLTYFQNEAQLEKSRLLSDRFSAERPKGSFSTLEIQRTEQGDSAMYLCASSLGQNSGNTIYFGEGSWLTVV.

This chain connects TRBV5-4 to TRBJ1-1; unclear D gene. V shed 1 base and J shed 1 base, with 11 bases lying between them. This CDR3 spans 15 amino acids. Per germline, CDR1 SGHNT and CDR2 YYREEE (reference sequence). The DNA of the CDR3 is TGTGCCAGCAGCTTGTTTGGTAGACAGAACACTGAAGCTTTCTTT. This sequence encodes CASSLFGRQNTEAFF.

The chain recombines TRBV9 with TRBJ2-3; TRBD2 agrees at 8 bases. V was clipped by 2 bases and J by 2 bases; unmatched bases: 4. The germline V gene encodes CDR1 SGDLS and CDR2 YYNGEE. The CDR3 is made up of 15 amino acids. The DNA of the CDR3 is TGTGCCAGCAGCGTGCGGGGGGCCCTCACAGATACGCAGTATTTT. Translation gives CASSVRGALTDTQYF. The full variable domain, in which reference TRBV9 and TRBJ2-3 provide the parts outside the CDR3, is DSGVTQTPKHLITATGQRVTLRCSPRSGDLSVYWYQQSLDQGLQFLIQYYNGEERAKGNILERFSAQQFPDLHSELNLSSLELGDSALYFCASSVRGALTDTQYFGPGTRLTVL.

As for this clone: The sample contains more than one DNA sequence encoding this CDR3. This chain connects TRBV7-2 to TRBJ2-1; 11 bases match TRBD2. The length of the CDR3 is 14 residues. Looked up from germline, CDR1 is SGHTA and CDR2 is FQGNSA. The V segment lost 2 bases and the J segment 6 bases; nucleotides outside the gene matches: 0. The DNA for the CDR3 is TGTGCCAGCAGCTTAACTAGCGGGAGCAATGAGCAGTTCTTC. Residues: CASSLTSGSNEQFF.

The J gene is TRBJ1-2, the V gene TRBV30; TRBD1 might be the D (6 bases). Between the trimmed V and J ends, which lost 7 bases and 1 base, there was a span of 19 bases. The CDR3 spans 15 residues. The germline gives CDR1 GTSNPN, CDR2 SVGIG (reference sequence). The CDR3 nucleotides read TGTGCCTCCCTAGTGGAACAGGGCCATAACTATGGCTACACCTTC. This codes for CASLVEQGHNYGYTF.

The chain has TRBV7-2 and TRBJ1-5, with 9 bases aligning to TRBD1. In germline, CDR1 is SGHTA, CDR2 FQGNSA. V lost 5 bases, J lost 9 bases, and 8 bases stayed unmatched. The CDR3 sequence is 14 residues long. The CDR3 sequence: CASSRTGEGWPQHF. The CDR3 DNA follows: TGTGCCAGCAGCCGGACAGGGGAGGGGTGGCCCCAGCATTTT. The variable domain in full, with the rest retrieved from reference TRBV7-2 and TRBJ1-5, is GAGVSQSPSNKVTEKGKDVELRCDPISGHTALYWYRQSLGQGLEFLIYFQGNSAPDKSGLPSDRFSAERTGGSVSTLTIQRTQQEDSAVYLCASSRTGEGWPQHFGDGTRLSIL.

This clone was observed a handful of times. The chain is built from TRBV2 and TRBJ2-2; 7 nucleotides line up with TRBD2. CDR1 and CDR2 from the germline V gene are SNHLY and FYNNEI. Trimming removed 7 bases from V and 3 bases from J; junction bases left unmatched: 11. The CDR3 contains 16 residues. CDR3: CASTLMPSGYTGELFF. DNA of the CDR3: TGTGCCAGCACCCTAATGCCTAGCGGATACACCGGGGAGCTGTTTTTT. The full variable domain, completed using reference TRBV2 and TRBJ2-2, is EPEVTQTPSHQVTQMGQEVILRCVPISNHLYFYWYRQILGQKVEFLVSFYNNEISEKSEIFDDQFSVERPDGSNFTLKIRSTKLEDSAMYFCASTLMPSGYTGELFFGEGSRLTVL.

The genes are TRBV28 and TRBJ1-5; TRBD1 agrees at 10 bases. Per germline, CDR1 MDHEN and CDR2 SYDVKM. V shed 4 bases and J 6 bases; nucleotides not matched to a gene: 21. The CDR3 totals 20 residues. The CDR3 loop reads CASSSSPGQGKRFLTQPQHF. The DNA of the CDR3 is TGTGCCAGCAGTTCTTCCCCGGGACAGGGGAAACGGTTCCTGACTCAGCCCCAGCATTTT. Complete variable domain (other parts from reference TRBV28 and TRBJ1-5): DVKVTQSSRYLVKRTGEKVFLECVQDMDHENMFWYRQDPGLGLRLIYFSYDVKMKEKGDIPEGYSVSREKKERFSLILESASTNQTSMYLCASSSSPGQGKRFLTQPQHFGDGTRLSIL.

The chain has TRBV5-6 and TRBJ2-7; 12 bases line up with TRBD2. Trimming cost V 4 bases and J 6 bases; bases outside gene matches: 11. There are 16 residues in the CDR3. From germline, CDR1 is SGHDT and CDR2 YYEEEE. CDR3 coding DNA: TGTGCCAGCAGCCGTGGACTAGCGGGAACCCGCTCCGAGCAGTACTTC. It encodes CASSRGLAGTRSEQYF.

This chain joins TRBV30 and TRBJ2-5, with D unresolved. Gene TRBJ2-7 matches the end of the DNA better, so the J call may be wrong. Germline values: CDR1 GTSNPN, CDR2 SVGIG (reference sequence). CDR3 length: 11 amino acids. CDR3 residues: CAWSGDYEQYF. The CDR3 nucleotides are TGTGCCTGGAGTGGGGACTACGAGCAGTACTTC.

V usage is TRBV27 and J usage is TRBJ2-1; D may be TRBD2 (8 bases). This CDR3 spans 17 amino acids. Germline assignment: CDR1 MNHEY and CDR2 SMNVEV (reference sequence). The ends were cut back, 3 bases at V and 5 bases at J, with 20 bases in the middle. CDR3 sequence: CASSFSPGRGPNNEQFF. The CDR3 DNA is TGTGCCAGCAGTTTTTCCCCCGGGAGGGGGCCCAACAATGAGCAGTTCTTC.

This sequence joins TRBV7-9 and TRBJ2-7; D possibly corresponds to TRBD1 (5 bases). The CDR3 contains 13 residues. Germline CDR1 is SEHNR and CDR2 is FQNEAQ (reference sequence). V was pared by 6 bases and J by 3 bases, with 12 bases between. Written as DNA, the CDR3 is TGTGCCAGCAGACCGGCAGACAGCTACGAGCAGTACTTC. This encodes CASRPADSYEQYF.

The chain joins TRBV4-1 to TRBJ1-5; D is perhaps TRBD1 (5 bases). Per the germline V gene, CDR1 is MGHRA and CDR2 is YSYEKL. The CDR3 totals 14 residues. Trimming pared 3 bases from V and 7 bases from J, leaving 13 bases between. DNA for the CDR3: TGCGCCAGCAGCCAGACACAGGCCAGACAGCCCCAGCATTTT. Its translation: CASSQTQARQPQHF.

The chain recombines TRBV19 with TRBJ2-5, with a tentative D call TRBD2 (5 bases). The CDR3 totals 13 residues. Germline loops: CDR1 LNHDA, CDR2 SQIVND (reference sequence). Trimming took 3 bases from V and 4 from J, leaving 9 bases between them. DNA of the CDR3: TGTGCCAGTAGTATCGGGGTTTCAGAGACCCAGTACTTC. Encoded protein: CASSIGVSETQYF.

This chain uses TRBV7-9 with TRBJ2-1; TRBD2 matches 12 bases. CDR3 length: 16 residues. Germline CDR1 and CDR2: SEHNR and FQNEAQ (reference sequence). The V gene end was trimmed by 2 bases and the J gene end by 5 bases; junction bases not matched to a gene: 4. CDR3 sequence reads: CASSLLAGGVHNEQFF. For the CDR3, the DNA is TGTGCCAGCAGCTTACTAGCGGGAGGGGTCCACAATGAGCAGTTCTTC.

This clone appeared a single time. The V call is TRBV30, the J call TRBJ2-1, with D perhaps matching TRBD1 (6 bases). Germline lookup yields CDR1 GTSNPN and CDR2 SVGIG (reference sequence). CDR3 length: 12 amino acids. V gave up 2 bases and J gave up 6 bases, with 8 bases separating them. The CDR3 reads CAWSLDSNEQFF. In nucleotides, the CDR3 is TGTGCCTGGAGTTTGGACAGCAATGAGCAGTTCTTC. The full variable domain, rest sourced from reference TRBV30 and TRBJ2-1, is SQTIHQWPATLVQPVGSPLSLECTVEGTSNPNLYWYRQAAGRGLQLLFYSVGIGQISSEVPQNLSASRPQDRQFILSSKKLLLSDSGFYLCAWSLDSNEQFFGPGTRLTVL.

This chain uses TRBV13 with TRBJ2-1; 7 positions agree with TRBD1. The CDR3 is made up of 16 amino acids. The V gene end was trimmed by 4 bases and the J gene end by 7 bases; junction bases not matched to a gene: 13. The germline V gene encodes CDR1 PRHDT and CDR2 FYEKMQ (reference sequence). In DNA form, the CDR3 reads TGTGCCAGCAGCTCCTTAGACAGGGCCCCGACGAATGAGCAGTTCTTC. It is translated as CASSSLDRAPTNEQFF.

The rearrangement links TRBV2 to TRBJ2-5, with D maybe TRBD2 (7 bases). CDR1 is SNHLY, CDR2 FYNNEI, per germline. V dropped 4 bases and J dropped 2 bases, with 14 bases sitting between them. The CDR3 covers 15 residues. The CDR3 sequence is CASSGSGGTQETQYF. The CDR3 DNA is TGTGCCAGCAGTGGGTCGGGGGGCACACAAGAGACCCAGTACTTC.

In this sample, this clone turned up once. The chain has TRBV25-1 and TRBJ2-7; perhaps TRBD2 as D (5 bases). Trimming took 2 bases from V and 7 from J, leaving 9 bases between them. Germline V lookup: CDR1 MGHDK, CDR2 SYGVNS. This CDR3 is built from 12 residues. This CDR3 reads CASSEGLLEQYF. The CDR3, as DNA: TGTGCCAGCAGTGAAGGACTTCTGGAGCAGTACTTC.

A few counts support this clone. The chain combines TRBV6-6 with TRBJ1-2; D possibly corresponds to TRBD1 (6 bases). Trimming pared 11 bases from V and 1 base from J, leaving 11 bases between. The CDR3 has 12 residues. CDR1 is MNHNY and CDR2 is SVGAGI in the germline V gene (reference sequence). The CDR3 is CALGGNNYGYTF. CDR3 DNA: TGTGCCTTAGGGGGAAATAACTATGGCTACACCTTC.